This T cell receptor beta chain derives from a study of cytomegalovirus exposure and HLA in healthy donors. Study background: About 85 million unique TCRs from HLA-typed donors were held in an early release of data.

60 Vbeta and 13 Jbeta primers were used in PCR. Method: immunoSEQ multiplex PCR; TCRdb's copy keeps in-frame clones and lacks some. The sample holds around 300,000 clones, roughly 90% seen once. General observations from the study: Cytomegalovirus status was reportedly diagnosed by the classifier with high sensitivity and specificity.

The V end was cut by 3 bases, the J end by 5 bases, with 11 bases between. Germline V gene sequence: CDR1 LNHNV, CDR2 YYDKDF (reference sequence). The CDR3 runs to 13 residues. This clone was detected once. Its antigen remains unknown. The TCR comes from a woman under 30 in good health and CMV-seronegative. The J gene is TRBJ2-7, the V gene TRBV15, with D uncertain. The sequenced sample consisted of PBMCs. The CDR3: CATSRRGYDEQYF. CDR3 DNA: TGTGCCACCAGCAGGCGAGGCTATGACGAGCAGTACTTC.